Detailed here is one T cell receptor (beta chain). This CDR3 is built from 16 residues. V was trimmed by 5 bases and J by 5 bases, leaving 18 bases between them. Germline V CDR1 and CDR2: MNHEY, SMNVEV (reference sequence). Per the original methods: It was from reference gene primer amplification that nucleated cell counts were estimated. TCRdb's copy holds only in-frame clones and misses some; the assay was immunoSEQ multiplex PCR. For V, J and clone size, that table is used; D and trimming come from the DNA. The table lists over 100,000 clones, more than 85% of them singletons. The data were obtained in a study of blood T cell repertoires in COVID-19.

The chain carries TRBV27 and TRBJ2-2, with TRBD1 as a possible D gene (5 bases). This clonotype was sampled from a man aged 60 to 75 with COVID-19, enrolled during active disease. The sequencing sample was made of peripheral blood. This CDR3 reads CASSPQGRVGTGELFF. The CDR3 DNA reads as TGTGCCAGCAGTCCCCAGGGTAGGGTGGGGACCGGGGAGCTGTTTTTT.